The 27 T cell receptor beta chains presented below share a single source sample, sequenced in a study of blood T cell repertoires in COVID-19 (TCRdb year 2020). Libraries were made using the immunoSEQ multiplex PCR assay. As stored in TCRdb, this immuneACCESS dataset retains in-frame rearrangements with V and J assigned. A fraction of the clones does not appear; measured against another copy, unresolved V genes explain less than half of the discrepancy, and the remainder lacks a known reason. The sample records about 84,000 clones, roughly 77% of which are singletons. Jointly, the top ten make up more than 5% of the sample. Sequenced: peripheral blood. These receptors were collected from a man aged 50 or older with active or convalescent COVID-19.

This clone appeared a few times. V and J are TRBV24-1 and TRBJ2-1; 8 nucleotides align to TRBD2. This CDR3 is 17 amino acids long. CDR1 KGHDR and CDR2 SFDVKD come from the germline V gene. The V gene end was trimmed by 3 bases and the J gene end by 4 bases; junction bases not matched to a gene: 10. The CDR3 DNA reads TGTGCCACCAGTGATCGGGGGGGGGCGGAGGTTTACAATGAGCAGTTCTTC. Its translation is CATSDRGGAEVYNEQFF.

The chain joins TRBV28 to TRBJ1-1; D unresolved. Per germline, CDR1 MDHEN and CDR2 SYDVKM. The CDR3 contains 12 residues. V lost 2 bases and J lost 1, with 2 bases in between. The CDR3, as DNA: TGTGCCAGCAGTTTACAGAACACTGAAGCTTTCTTT. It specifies CASSLQNTEAFF.

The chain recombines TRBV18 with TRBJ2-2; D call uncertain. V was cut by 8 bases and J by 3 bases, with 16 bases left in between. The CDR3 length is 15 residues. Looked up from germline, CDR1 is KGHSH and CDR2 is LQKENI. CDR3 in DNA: TGTGCCAGCGCTTCGAGCACCGTTTACACCGGGGAGCTGTTTTTT. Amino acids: CASASSTVYTGELFF.

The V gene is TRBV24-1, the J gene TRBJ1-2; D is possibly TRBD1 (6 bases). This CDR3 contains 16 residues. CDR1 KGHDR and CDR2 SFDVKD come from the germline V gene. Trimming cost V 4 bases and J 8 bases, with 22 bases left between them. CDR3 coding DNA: TGTGCCACCAGTGAAGACCGACAGGCCAGAATGAGCGGCTACACCTTC. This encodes CATSEDRQARMSGYTF.

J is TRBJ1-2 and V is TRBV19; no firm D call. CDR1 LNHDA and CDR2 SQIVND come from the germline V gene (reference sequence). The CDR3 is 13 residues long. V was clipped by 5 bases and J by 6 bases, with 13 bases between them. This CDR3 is CASSPPDFDGYTF. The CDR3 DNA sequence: TGTGCCAGTAGTCCCCCCGACTTTGATGGCTACACCTTC.

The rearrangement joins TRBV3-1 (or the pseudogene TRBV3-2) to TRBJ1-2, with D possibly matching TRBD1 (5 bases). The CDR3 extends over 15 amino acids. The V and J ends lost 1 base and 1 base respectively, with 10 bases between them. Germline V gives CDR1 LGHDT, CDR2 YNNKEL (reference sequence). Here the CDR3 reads CASSQGLQVNYGYTF. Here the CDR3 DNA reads TGTGCCAGCAGCCAAGGGCTACAGGTTAACTATGGCTACACCTTC.

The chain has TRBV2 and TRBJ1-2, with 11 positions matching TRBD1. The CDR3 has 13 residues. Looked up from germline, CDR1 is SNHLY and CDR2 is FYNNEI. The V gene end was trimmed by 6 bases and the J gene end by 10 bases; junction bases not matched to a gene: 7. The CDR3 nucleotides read TGTGCCAGCAGGGCCGGGACAGGGGGATTCTACACCTTC. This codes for CASRAGTGGFYTF.

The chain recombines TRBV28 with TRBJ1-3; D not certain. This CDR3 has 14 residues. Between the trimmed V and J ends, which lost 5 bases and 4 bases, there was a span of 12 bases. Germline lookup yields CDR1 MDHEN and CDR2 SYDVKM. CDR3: CASSLPPGGNTIYF. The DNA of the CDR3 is TGTGCCAGCAGTCTACCTCCGGGGGGAAACACCATATATTTT.

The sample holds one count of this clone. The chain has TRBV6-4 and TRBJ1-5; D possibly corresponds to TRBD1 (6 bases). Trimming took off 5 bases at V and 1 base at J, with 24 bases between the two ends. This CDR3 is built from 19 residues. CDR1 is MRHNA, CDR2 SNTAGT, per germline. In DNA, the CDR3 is TGTGCCAGCAGTAACCCCCCGGGACACCCTAAAAAGAGCAATCAGCCCCAGCATTTT. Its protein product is CASSNPPGHPKKSNQPQHF.

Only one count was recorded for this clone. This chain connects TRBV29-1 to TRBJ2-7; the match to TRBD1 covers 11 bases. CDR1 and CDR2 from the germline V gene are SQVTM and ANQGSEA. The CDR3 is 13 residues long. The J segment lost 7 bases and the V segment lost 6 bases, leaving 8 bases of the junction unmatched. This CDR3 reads CSVVGQGAREQYF. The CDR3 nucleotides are TGCAGCGTCGTTGGACAGGGGGCGAGGGAGCAGTACTTC.

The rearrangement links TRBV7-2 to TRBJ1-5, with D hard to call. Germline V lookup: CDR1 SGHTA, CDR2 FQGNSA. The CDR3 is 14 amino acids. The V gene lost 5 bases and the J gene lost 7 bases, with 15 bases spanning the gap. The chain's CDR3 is CASSGRLPGQPQHF. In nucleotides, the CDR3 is TGTGCCAGCAGCGGAAGACTACCGGGGCAGCCCCAGCATTTT.

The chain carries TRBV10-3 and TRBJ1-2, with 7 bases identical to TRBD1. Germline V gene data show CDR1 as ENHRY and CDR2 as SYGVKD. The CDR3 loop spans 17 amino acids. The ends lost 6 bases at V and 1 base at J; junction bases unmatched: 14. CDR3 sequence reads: CAIREITTGFGNYGYTF. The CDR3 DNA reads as TGTGCCATCAGGGAGATAACGACAGGGTTTGGTAACTATGGCTACACCTTC.

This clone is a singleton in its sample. CDR3 DNA sequence: TGCGCCAGCAGCCGAGAGACAGGGAGTTCCCAGTTCTTC. Translating it yields CASSRETGSSQFF. The chain couples TRBV10-1 to TRBJ2-1; TRBD1 aligns across 7 bases. Trimming took 6 bases from V and 13 from J; bases not matched to a gene: 12. From germline, CDR1 is WNHNN and CDR2 SYGVQD (reference sequence). The CDR3 covers 13 residues.

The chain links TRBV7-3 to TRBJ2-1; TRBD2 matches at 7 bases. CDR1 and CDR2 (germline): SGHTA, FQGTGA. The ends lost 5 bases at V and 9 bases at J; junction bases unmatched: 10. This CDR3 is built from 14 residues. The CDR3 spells CASSAGLEGSEQFF. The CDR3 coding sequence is TGTGCCAGCAGCGCCGGACTAGAGGGGTCTGAGCAGTTCTTC. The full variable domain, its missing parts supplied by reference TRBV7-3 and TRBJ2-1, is GAGVSQTPSNKVTEKGKYVELRCDPISGHTALYWYRQSLGQGPEFLIYFQGTGAADDSGLPNDRFFAVRPEGSVSTLKIQRTERGDSAVYLCASSAGLEGSEQFFGPGTRLTVL.

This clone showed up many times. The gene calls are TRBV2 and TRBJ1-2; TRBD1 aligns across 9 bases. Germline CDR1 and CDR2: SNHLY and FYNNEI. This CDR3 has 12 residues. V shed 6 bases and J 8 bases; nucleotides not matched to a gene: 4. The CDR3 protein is CASRGQGWGYTF. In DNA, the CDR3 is TGTGCCAGCAGGGGACAGGGTTGGGGCTACACCTTC.

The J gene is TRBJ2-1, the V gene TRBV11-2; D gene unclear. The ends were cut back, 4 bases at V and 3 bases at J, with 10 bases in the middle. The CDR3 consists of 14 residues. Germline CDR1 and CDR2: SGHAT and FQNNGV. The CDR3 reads CASSSQVSYNEQFF. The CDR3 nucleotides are TGTGCCAGCAGCTCCCAGGTGAGCTACAATGAGCAGTTCTTC.

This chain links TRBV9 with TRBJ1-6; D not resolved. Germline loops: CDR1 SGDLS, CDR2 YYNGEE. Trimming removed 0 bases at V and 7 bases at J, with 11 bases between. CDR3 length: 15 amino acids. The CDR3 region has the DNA TGTGCCAGCAGCGTAGCCCTAATTGAAAATTCACCCCTCCACTTT. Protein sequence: CASSVALIENSPLHF.

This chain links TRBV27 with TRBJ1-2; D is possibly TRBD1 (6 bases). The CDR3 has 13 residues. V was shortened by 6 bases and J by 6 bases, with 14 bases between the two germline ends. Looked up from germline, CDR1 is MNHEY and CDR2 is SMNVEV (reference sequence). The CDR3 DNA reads TGTGCCAGCAGACGGACAGCTTCGAATGGCTACACCTTC. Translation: CASRRTASNGYTF.

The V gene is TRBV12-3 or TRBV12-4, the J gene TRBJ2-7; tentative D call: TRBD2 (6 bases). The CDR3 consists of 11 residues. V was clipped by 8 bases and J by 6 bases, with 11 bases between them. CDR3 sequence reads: CASSWGGEQYF. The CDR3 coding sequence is TGTGCCAGCTCCTGGGGAGGCGAGCAGTACTTC.

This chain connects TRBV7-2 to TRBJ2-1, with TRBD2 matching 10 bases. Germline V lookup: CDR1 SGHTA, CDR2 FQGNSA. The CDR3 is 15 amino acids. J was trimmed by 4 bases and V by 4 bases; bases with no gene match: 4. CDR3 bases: TGTGCCAGCAGCTCTGGACTAGCGGTTTACAATGAGCAGTTCTTC. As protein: CASSSGLAVYNEQFF.

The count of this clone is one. In nucleotides, the CDR3 is TGTGCCAGCAGTTACGAGGACTTCACTGAAGCTTTCTTT. It translates to CASSYEDFTEAFF. This rearrangement joins TRBV6-6 to TRBJ1-1; D gene unclear. Germline V gives CDR1 MNHNY, CDR2 SVGAGI (reference sequence). The CDR3 totals 13 residues. V dropped 2 bases and J dropped 4 bases, with 8 bases sitting between them.

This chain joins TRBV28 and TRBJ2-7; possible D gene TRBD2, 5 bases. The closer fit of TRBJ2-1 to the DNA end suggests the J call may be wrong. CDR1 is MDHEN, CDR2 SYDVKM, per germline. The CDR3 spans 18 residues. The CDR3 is CASSSPDGADSSYNEQFF. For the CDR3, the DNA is TGTGCCAGCAGTTCACCCGACGGAGCGGATAGCTCCTACAATGAGCAGTTCTTC.

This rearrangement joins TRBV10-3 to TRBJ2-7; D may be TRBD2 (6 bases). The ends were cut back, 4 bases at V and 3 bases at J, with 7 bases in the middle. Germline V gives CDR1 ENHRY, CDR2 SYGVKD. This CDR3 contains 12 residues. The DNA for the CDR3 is TGTGCCATCAGTGTGGGGGGCTACGAGCAGTACTTC. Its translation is CAISVGGYEQYF.

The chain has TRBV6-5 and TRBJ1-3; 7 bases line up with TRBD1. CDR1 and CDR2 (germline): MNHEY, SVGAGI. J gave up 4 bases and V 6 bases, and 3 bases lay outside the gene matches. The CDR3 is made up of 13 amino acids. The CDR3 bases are TGTGCCAGCAGAGGACAGGCAGGAAACACCATATATTTT. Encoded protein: CASRGQAGNTIYF.

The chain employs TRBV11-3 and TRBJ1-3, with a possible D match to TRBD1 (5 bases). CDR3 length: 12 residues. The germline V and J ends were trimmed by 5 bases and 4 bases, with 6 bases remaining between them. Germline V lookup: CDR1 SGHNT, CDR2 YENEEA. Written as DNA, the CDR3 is TGTGCCAGCAGCCCAGGGGGAAACACCATATATTTT. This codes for CASSPGGNTIYF.

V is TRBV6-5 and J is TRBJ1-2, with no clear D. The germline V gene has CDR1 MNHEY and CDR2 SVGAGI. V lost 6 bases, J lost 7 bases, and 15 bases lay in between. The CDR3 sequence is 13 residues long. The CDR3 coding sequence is TGTGCCAGCAGCCCCGGGGTTCGGGGTGGCTACACCTTC. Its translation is CASSPGVRGGYTF.

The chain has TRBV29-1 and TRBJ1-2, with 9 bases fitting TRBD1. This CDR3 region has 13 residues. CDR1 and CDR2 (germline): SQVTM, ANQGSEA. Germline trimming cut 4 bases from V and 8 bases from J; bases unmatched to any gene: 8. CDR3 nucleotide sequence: TGCAGCGTTGCCCCGGGACAGGGCTCAGGCTACACCTTC. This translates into CSVAPGQGSGYTF. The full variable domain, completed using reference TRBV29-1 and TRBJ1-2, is SAVISQKPSRDICQRGTSLTIQCQVDSQVTMMFWYRQQPGQSLTLIATANQGSEATYESGFVIDKFPISRPNLTFSTLTVSNMSPEDSSIYLCSVAPGQGSGYTFGSGTRLTVV.